The present T cell receptor (beta chain) was sequenced within a study of T-cell reconstitution after alpha-beta-depleted transplantation in children. Unique molecular identifiers tagged the TCRbeta library. TCRdb called the PCR reads again in MiXCR, with one record for every CDR3 protein. The data contain about 310,000 distinct CDR3 sequences, roughly 25% of them singletons. Unmatched junction bases numbered 8, after V lost 5 bases and J lost 7 bases. The CDR3 extends over 16 amino acids. This clonotype was found a few times. This TCR derives from a male patient under 18 who had a stem cell transplant for acute lymphoblastic leukemia, so the T cells may come from the graft donor. This material consisted of PBMCs, mostly from graft donor cells, taken 180 days after TCRalphabeta/CD19-depleted stem cell transplant. The chain links TRBV12-3 or TRBV12-4 to TRBJ2-7, with 16 positions matching TRBD2. CDR3 protein: CASSPSGLAGGREQYF. The CDR3 DNA follows: TGTGCCAGCAGTCCTTCGGGACTAGCGGGAGGGAGAGAGCAGTACTTC.